This T cell receptor beta chain was sequenced in a study of cytomegalovirus exposure and HLA in healthy donors. Findings and caveats of the study: Reportedly, cytomegalovirus status was diagnosed with high sensitivity and specificity.

Nominally healthy donors were sampled, though unrecorded immune exposures were likely. The germline V gene encodes CDR1 MGHRA and CDR2 YSYEKL. V was pared by 0 bases and J by 7 bases, with 7 bases of the junction left unmatched. This CDR3 spans 16 amino acids. The PCR used 60 Vbeta and 13 Jbeta primers. Profiled with immunoSEQ multiplex PCR; TCRdb holds only in-frame clones, not every one. The table has 130,000 or so clones, 70% to 80% seen once. Concerning this clone itself: Antigen: not known.

This TCR was sampled from a man aged 30-40 years in good health and CMV-seronegative. The rearrangement uses TRBV4-1 and TRBJ2-2, with TRBD2 matching over 8 bases. Material for sequencing was PBMCs. The CDR3 here is CASSQDRGGLIGELFF. The CDR3 region has the DNA TGCGCCAGCAGCCAAGATCGGGGGGGCTTGATCGGGGAGCTGTTTTTT.